The 18 T cell receptor beta chains below all came from one sample that was sequenced in a study of T cell changes during pregnancy in multiple sclerosis. Produced via immunoSEQ multiplex PCR; TCRdb's table is partial and in-frame only. This table has some 74,000 clones, just under 95% appearing once. Sequenced here: peripheral blood, sampled after pregnancy. Receptor source: a female donor in good health, enrolled as a control in a pregnancy study.

The chain employs TRBV4-2 and TRBJ1-6, with D possibly being TRBD1 (6 bases). The CDR3 runs 16 residues. Germline CDR1 and CDR2: LGHNA and YNFKEQ. Trimming took 2 bases from V and 7 from J, leaving 15 bases between them. The CDR3 DNA sequence: TGTGCCAGCAGCCAATCAGGGGTGCCTATGAATTCACCCCTCCACTTT. Encoded protein: CASSQSGVPMNSPLHF.

The rearrangement links TRBV28 to TRBJ1-4; D is unclear. V lost 5 bases and J 1 base, leaving 11 bases between the germline ends. CDR3 length: 15 amino acids. Germline assignment: CDR1 MDHEN and CDR2 SYDVKM. CDR3 nucleotide sequence: TGTGCCAGCAGTCCCTACGGGGAAACTAATGAAAAACTGTTTTTT. Translated: CASSPYGETNEKLFF.

V usage is TRBV28 and J usage is TRBJ2-6; the match to TRBD2 covers 7 bases. The trim removed 6 bases at V and 3 bases at J, leaving 5 bases unmatched. CDR1 and CDR2 from the germline V gene are MDHEN and SYDVKM. This CDR3 comprises 15 residues. For the CDR3, the DNA is TGTGCCAGCAGCCCGGGACTAAATGGGGCCAACGTCCTGACTTTC. Protein: CASSPGLNGANVLTF.

The rearrangement links TRBV7-9 to TRBJ2-5; 9 bases align to TRBD1. Germline V gives CDR1 SEHNR, CDR2 FQNEAQ (reference sequence). Losses at the gene ends were 3 bases for V and 2 bases for J; bases not matched to a gene: 1. The CDR3 is 14 amino acids. The chain's CDR3 is CASSFGQGQETQYF. Written as DNA, the CDR3 is TGTGCCAGCAGCTTCGGACAGGGGCAAGAGACCCAGTACTTC.

The rearrangement links TRBV19 to TRBJ1-6, with TRBD1 identical over 11 bases. The CDR3 loop spans 18 amino acids. The V gene's germline CDR1 is LNHDA and CDR2 SQIVND (reference sequence). Unmatched junction bases numbered 6, after V lost 5 bases and J lost 0 bases. CDR3 DNA sequence: TGTGCCAGTAGTCCCGGGACAGGGGGTTTCTCCTATAATTCACCCCTCCACTTT. Protein: CASSPGTGGFSYNSPLHF.

The chain has TRBV28 and TRBJ1-2; TRBD1 might be the D (5 bases). Germline values: CDR1 MDHEN, CDR2 SYDVKM. The CDR3 is 15 amino acids. Trimming cost V 4 bases and J 0 bases, with 12 bases left between them. The CDR3 region has the DNA TGTGCCAGCAGTTCCAGACAGAAAGCTAACTATGGCTACACCTTC. This encodes CASSSRQKANYGYTF.

The chain carries TRBV6-5 and TRBJ1-2; D unclear. The V end was cut by 5 bases, the J end by 1 base, with 8 bases between. Germline CDR1 reads MNHEY; CDR2 reads SVGAGI. The CDR3 is 13 amino acids. The chain's CDR3 is CASSRHRNYGYTF. In DNA form, the CDR3 reads TGTGCCAGCAGTCGACACCGTAACTATGGCTACACCTTC.

This clone was seen only once. The chain couples TRBV19 to TRBJ2-7; TRBD1 matches at 8 bases. Germline V gene lookup returns CDR1 LNHDA and CDR2 SQIVND (reference sequence). CDR3 length: 14 amino acids. After removal of 6 bases from V and 1 base from J, the junction contained 5 bases not matched to a gene. CDR3 nucleotide sequence: TGTGCCAGTAGCGTAACAGGGGGGTCCTACGAGCAGTACTTC. The encoded protein is CASSVTGGSYEQYF.

DNA for the CDR3: TGTGCCACCAGCGCCCGACAGGGGACGGACCAGCCCCAGCATTTT. Its protein is CATSARQGTDQPQHF. V is TRBV15 and J is TRBJ1-5; TRBD1 agrees at 8 bases. The J segment lost 7 bases and the V segment lost 5 bases, leaving 10 bases of the junction unmatched. The V gene's germline CDR1 is LNHNV and CDR2 YYDKDF (reference sequence). This CDR3 is built from 15 residues.

The genes are TRBV6-1 and TRBJ2-7; TRBD1 is a possible D gene (5 bases). The germline V and J ends were trimmed by 4 bases and 0 bases, with 10 bases remaining between them. The CDR3 loop spans 14 amino acids. The germline CDR1 and CDR2 sequences are MNHNS and SASEGT. CDR3 loop: CASSVDISSYEQYF. The CDR3, as DNA: TGTGCCAGCAGTGTGGACATCAGCTCCTACGAGCAGTACTTC.

Only one count was recorded for this clone. This chain links TRBV2 with TRBJ1-1, with 8 nucleotides matching TRBD1. This CDR3 has 14 residues. Germline loops: CDR1 SNHLY, CDR2 FYNNEI. V shed 5 bases and J 6 bases; nucleotides not matched to a gene: 8. CDR3 nucleotide sequence: TGTGCCAGCAGTAAAATGACAGGGGAGCCTGAAGCTTTCTTT. Translation gives CASSKMTGEPEAFF.

The rearrangement uses TRBV27 and TRBJ1-1; no firm D call. From germline, CDR1 is MNHEY and CDR2 SMNVEV (reference sequence). CDR3 length: 13 residues. Between the trimmed V and J ends, which lost 2 bases and 1 base, there was a span of 5 bases. CDR3 nucleotides: TGTGCCAGCAGTTTACAGGAGAACACTGAAGCTTTCTTT. Amino acids: CASSLQENTEAFF.

The chain links TRBV5-6 to TRBJ2-7, with D tentatively TRBD1 (6 bases). The CDR3 consists of 16 residues. V gave up 0 bases and J gave up 0 bases, with 13 bases separating them. In germline, CDR1 is SGHDT, CDR2 YYEEEE. CDR3 bases: TGTGCCAGCAGCTTGGACAGGGTCCCTCCCTCCTACGAGCAGTACTTC. As protein: CASSLDRVPPSYEQYF.

V gene TRBV9 combines with J gene TRBJ1-4, with TRBD1 as a possible D gene (6 bases). Germline V gene data show CDR1 as SGDLS and CDR2 as YYNGEE. Trimming shortened V by 2 bases and J by 8 bases, and 13 bases separated the two germline ends. The CDR3 is 14 amino acids. The CDR3 region is CASSVGGRGEKLFF. The CDR3 DNA reads as TGTGCCAGCAGCGTTGGAGGAAGGGGGGAAAAACTGTTTTTT. The full variable domain, completed using reference TRBV9 and TRBJ1-4, is DSGVTQTPKHLITATGQRVTLRCSPRSGDLSVYWYQQSLDQGLQFLIQYYNGEERAKGNILERFSAQQFPDLHSELNLSSLELGDSALYFCASSVGGRGEKLFFGSGTQLSVL.

This chain links TRBV7-9 with TRBJ2-7, with 9 bases fitting TRBD2. The length of the CDR3 is 16 residues. Germline-derived CDR1 and CDR2 are SEHNR and FQNEAQ (reference sequence). V lost 6 bases to trimming and J lost 5 bases; unmatched junction nucleotides: 14. The CDR3 spells CASSPGGSLAGNEQYF. The DNA for the CDR3 is TGTGCCAGCAGTCCCGGGGGGTCGCTAGCGGGAAACGAGCAGTACTTC. Full variable domain (rest looked up from reference TRBV7-9 and TRBJ2-7): DTGVSQNPRHKITKRGQNVTFRCDPISEHNRLYWYRQTLGQGPEFLTYFQNEAQLEKSRLLSDRFSAERPKGSFSTLEIQRTEQGDSAMYLCASSPGGSLAGNEQYFGPGTRLTVT.

This clone has just a few counts. This rearrangement joins TRBV4-3 to TRBJ1-2; D unclear. Germline CDR1 is LGHNA and CDR2 is YSLEER. CDR3 size: 14 residues. V was shortened by 0 bases and J by 3 bases, with 8 bases between the two germline ends. DNA of the CDR3: TGCGCCAGCAGCCAAGATCTGGCCGACTATGGCTACACCTTC. This gives the protein CASSQDLADYGYTF.

The chain couples TRBV6-1 to TRBJ1-4, with a weak D call TRBD1 (6 bases). The CDR3 has 15 residues. V shed 4 bases and J shed 4 bases, with 13 bases lying between them. Germline V gene lookup returns CDR1 MNHNS and CDR2 SASEGT. The CDR3: CASSVVDRYNEKLFF. The CDR3 region has the DNA TGTGCCAGCAGTGTGGTCGACAGGTATAATGAAAAACTGTTTTTT.

By share of the sample, this clone is medium-sized. CDR3 DNA sequence: TGTGCCTGGAGTTGGAGGGAGAACACTGAAGCTTTCTTT. This translates into CAWSWRENTEAFF. The chain recombines TRBV30 with TRBJ1-1, with no clear D. V lost 2 bases to trimming and J lost 1 base, with 8 bases between them. Germline V gene lookup returns CDR1 GTSNPN and CDR2 SVGIG (reference sequence). The CDR3 runs 13 residues.